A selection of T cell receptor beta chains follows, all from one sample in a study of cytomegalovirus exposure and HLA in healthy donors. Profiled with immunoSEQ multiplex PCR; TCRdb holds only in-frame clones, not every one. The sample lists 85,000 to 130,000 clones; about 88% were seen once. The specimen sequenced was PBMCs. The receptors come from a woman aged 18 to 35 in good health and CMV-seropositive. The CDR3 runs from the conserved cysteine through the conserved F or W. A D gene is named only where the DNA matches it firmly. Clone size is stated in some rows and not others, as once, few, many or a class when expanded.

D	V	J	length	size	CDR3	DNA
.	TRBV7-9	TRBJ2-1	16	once	CASSLIRRGRDNEQFF	TGTGCCAGCAGCTTAATCAGAAGGGGCCGGGACAATGAGCAGTTCTTC
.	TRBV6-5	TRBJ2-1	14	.	CASSYSAADNEQFF	TGTGCCAGCAGTTACAGCGCGGCAGACAATGAGCAGTTCTTC
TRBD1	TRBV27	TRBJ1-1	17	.	CASSPTGDRGMNTEAFF	TGTGCCAGCAGTCCGACTGGGGACAGGGGCATGAACACTGAAGCTTTCTTT
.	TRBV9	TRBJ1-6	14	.	CASSATTGNSPLHF	TGTGCCAGCAGCGCCACGACGGGGAATTCACCCCTCCACTTT
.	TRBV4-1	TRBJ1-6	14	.	CASSLAGEGSPLHF	TGCGCCAGCAGCTTGGCGGGCGAAGGGTCACCCCTCCACTTT
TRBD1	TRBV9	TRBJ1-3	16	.	CASSATGVPSGNTIYF	TGTGCCAGCAGCGCCACAGGGGTTCCCTCTGGAAACACCATATATTTT
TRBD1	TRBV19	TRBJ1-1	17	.	CASSIEDTQGADTEAFF	TGTGCCAGTAGTATAGAGGATACACAGGGGGCCGACACTGAAGCTTTCTTT
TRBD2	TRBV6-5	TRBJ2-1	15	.	CASSYGLAGGNEQFF	TGTGCCAGCAGTTACGGACTAGCGGGGGGCAATGAGCAGTTCTTC
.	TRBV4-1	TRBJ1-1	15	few	CASSRSGDTGPVAFF	TGCGCCAGCAGCCGATCAGGGGACACGGGACCTGTAGCTTTCTTT
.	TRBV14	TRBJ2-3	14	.	CASSQVLATDTQYF	TGTGCCAGCAGCCAAGTATTGGCCACAGATACGCAGTATTTT
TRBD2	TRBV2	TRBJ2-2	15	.	CASSAGTSSPGELFF	TGTGCCAGCAGTGCGGGGACTAGCTCTCCCGGGGAGCTGTTTTTT
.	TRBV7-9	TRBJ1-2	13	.	CASNPGGNYGYTF	TGTGCCAGCAATCCGGGAGGGAACTATGGCTACACCTTC
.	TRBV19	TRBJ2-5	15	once	CASSITRATGETQYF	TGTGCCAGTAGTATCACTAGAGCCACTGGGGAGACCCAGTACTTC
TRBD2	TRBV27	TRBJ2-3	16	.	CASSLSGTSGGDTQYF	TGTGCCAGCAGTTTATCCGGGACTAGCGGGGGAGATACGCAGTATTTT
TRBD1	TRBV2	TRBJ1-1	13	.	CASIQDRDTEAFF	TGTGCCAGCATCCAAGACAGGGACACTGAAGCTTTCTTT
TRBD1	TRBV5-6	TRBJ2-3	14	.	CASSLAGGLDTQYF	TGTGCCAGCAGCTTGGCAGGGGGCTTAGATACGCAGTATTTT
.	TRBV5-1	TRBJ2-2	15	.	CASSLALGASGELFF	TGCGCCAGCAGCTTGGCCCTCGGAGCGTCCGGGGAGCTGTTTTTT
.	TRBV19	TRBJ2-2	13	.	CASSWQLYLELFF	TGTGCCAGTAGTTGGCAACTATACCTAGAGCTGTTTTTT
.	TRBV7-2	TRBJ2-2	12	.	CASSARAGELFF	TGTGCCAGCAGCGCGCGTGCCGGGGAGCTGTTTTTT
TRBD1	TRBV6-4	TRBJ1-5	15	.	CASSDSAGGNQPQHF	TGTGCCAGCAGTGACTCGGCAGGGGGAAATCAGCCCCAGCATTTT
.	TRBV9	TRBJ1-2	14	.	CASSTTGTDYGYTF	TGTGCCAGCAGCACCACAGGGACGGACTATGGCTACACCTTC
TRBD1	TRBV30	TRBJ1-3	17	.	CAWRDGTGGAKGNTIYF	TGTGCCTGGAGAGACGGGACAGGGGGTGCGAAAGGAAACACCATATATTTT
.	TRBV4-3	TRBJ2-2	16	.	CASSQGLRVKTGELFF	TGCGCCAGCAGCCAAGGTCTCAGGGTAAAAACCGGGGAGCTGTTTTTT
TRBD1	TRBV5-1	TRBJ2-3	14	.	CASSTGQNTDTQYF	TGCGCCAGCAGCACGGGACAGAACACAGATACGCAGTATTTT
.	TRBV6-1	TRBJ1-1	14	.	CASSEGWPGVEAFF	TGTGCCAGCAGTGAAGGCTGGCCGGGGGTTGAAGCTTTCTTT
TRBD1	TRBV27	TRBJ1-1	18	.	CASSQTTPGGAVNTEAFF	TGTGCCAGCAGTCAGACTACCCCAGGGGGCGCGGTGAACACTGAAGCTTTCTTT
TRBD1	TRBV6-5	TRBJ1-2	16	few	CASSSPTGGANYGYTF	TGTGCCAGCAGTTCCCCGACAGGGGGAGCTAACTATGGCTACACCTTC
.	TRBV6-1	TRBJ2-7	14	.	CASSELVSSYEQYF	TGTGCCAGCAGTGAATTGGTCAGCTCCTACGAGCAGTACTTC
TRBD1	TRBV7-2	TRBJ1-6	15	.	CASSDGAGGDSPLHF	TGTGCCAGCAGCGACGGGGCAGGGGGCGATTCACCCCTCCACTTT
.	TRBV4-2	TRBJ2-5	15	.	CASSQDSGTQETQYF	TGTGCCAGCAGCCAAGATAGCGGAACACAAGAGACCCAGTACTTC
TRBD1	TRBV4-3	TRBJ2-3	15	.	CASSRQGQGTDTQYF	TGCGCCAGCAGCCGCCAGGGACAGGGGACAGATACGCAGTATTTT
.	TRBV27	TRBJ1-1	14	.	CASSLRGGAAEAFF	TGTGCCAGCAGTTTGCGCGGGGGGGCAGCTGAAGCTTTCTTT
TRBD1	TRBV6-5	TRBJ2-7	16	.	CASSSTGTATPYEQYF	TGTGCCAGCAGTTCGACCGGGACAGCCACTCCCTACGAGCAGTACTTC
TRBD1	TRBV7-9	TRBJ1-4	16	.	CASSADRGRTNEKLFF	TGTGCCAGCAGCGCGGACAGGGGGCGGACTAATGAAAAACTGTTTTTT
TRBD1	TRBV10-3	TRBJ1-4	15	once	CAIRSGQGYNEKLFF	TGTGCCATCAGATCAGGACAGGGATATAATGAAAAACTGTTTTTT
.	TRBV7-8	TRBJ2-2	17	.	CASSLNQGQLNTGELFF	TGTGCCAGCAGCTTAAACCAAGGACAGCTTAACACCGGGGAGCTGTTTTTT
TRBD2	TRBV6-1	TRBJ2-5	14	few	CASRTGGGQETQYF	TGTGCCAGCAGAACGGGGGGAGGCCAAGAGACCCAGTACTTC
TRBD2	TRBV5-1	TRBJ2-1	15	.	CASSPRTSGGAFTFF	TGCGCCAGCAGCCCCAGGACTAGCGGGGGGGCCTTTACGTTCTTC
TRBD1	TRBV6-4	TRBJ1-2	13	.	CASSPTGASGYTF	TGTGCCAGCAGCCCCACAGGGGCAAGCGGCTACACCTTC
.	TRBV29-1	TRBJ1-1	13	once	CSVAPGVGEGAFF	TGCAGCGTAGCGCCGGGCGTAGGCGAGGGAGCTTTCTTT
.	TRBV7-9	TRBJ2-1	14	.	CASSSGGSGNEQFF	TGTGCCAGCAGCTCCGGTGGTTCAGGCAATGAGCAGTTCTTC
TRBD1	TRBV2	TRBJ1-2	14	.	CASNQGVVGYGYTF	TGTGCCAGCAACCAGGGGGTGGTGGGCTATGGCTACACCTTC
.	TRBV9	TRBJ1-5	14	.	CASNSEGFLEPQHF	TGTGCCAGCAACTCTGAGGGCTTTCTTGAGCCCCAGCATTTT
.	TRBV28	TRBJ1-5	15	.	CASSVGLLGDQPQHF	TGTGCCAGCAGTGTGGGATTACTAGGCGATCAGCCCCAGCATTTT
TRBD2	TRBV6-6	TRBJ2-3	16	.	CASWGLAGKSRDTQYF	TGTGCCAGCTGGGGACTAGCGGGGAAGAGTAGAGATACGCAGTATTTT
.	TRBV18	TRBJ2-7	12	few	CASSPRSYEQYF	TGTGCCAGCTCACCTCGCTCCTACGAGCAGTACTTC
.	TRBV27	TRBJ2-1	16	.	CASSLSPGSSYNEQFF	TGTGCCAGCAGTTTATCTCCGGGGAGCTCCTACAATGAGCAGTTCTTC
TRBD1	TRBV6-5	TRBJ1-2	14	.	CASSTPDRENGYTF	TGTGCCAGCAGTACCCCGGACAGGGAGAATGGCTACACCTTC
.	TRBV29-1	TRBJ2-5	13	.	CSVDGGAGETQYF	TGCAGCGTTGATGGGGGGGCGGGAGAGACCCAGTACTTC
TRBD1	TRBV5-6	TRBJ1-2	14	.	CASSLPKGAGGYTF	TGTGCCAGCAGCTTGCCCAAGGGGGCTGGTGGCTACACCTTC